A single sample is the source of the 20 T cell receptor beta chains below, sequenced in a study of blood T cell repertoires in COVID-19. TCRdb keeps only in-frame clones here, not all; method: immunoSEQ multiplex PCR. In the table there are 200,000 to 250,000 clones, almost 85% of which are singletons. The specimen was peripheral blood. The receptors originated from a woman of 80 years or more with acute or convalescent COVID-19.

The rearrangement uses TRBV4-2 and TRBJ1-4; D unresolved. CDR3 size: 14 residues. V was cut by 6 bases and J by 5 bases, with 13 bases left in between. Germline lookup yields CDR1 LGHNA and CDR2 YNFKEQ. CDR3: CASSLSHQNEKLFF. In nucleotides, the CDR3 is TGTGCCAGCAGTCTCTCCCACCAGAATGAAAAACTGTTTTTT.

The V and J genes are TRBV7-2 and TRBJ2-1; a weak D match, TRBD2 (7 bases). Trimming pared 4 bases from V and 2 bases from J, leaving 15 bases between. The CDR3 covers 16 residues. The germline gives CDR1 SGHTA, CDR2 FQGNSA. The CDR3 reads CASSSNSGGPYNEQFF. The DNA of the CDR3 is TGTGCCAGCAGCTCCAACTCGGGGGGCCCCTACAATGAGCAGTTCTTC.

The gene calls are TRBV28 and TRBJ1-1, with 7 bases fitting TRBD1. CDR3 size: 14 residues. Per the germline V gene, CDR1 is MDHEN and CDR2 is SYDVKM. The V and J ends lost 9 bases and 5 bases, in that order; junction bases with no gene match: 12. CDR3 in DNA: TGTGCCAGTAGAACAGGGGAAATTGTAACTGAAGCTTTCTTT. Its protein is CASRTGEIVTEAFF.

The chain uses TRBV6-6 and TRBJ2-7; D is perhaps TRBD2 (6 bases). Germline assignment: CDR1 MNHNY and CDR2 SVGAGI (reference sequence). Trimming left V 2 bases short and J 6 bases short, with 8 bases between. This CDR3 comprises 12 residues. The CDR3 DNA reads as TGTGCCAGCAGTTACCCCGGGGGCGAGCAGTACTTC. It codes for CASSYPGGEQYF.

The chain's CDR3 is CASREDRSNQPQHF. In DNA form, the CDR3 reads TGTGCCAGCAGGGAGGACCGTAGCAATCAGCCCCAGCATTTT. V usage is TRBV2 and J usage is TRBJ1-5; no firm D call. V gave up 6 bases and J gave up 0 bases, with 9 bases separating them. Germline values: CDR1 SNHLY, CDR2 FYNNEI. The CDR3 spans 14 residues.

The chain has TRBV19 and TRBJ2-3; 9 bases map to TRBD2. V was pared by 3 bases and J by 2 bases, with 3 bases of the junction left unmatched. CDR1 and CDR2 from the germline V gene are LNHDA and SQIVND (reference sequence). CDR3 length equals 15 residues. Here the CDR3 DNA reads TGTGCCAGTAGTATTGAGCGGGGGGCCACAGATACGCAGTATTTT. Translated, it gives CASSIERGATDTQYF.

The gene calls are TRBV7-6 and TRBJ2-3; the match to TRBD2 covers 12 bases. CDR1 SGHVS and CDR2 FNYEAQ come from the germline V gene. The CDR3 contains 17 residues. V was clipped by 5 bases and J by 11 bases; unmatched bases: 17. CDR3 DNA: TGTGCCAGCAGCCCCCAGGCTAGCGGGGGGGGGAGTAAGGGGCAGTATTTT. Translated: CASSPQASGGGSKGQYF.

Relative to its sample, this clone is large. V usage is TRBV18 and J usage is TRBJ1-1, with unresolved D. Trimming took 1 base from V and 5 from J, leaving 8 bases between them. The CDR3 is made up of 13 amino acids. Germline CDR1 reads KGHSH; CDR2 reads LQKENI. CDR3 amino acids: CASSPQGGTEAFF. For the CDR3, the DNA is TGTGCCAGCTCACCACAGGGAGGGACTGAAGCTTTCTTT. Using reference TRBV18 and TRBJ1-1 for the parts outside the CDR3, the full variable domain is NAGVMQNPRHLVRRRGQEARLRCSPMKGHSHVYWYRQLPEEGLKFMVYLQKENIIDESGMPKERFSAEFPKEGPSILRIQQVVRGDSAAYFCASSPQGGTEAFFGQGTRLTVV.

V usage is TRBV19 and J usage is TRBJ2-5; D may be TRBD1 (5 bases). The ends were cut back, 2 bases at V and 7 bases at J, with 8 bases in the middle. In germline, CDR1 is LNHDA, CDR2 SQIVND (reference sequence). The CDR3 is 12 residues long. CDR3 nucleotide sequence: TGTGCCAGTAGTATACAGGGTGGGACCCAGTACTTC. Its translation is CASSIQGGTQYF.

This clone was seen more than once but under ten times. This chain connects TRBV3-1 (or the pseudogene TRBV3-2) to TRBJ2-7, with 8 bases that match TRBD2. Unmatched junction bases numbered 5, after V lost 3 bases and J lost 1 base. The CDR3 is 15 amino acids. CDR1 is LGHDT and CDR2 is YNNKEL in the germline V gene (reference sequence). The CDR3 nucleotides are TGTGCCAGCAGCCAGGGCGGGACTAGGTCCTACGAGCAGTACTTC. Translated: CASSQGGTRSYEQYF.

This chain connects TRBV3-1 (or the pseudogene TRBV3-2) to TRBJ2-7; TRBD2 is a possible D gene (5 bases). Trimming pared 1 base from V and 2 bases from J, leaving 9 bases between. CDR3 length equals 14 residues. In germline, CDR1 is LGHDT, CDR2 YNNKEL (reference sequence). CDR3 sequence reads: CASSQGGNPYEQYF. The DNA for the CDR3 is TGTGCCAGCAGCCAAGGAGGGAATCCCTACGAGCAGTACTTC.

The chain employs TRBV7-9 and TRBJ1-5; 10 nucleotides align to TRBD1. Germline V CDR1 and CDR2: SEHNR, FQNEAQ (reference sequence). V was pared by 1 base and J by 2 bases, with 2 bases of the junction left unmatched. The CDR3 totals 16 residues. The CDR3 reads CASSLGGQGGNQPQHF. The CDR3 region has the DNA TGTGCCAGCAGCTTAGGCGGACAGGGGGGCAATCAGCCCCAGCATTTT.

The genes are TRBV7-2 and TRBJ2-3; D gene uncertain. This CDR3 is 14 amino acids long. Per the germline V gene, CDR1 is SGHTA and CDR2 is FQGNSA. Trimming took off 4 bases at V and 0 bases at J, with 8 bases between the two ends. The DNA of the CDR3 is TGTGCCAGCAGCTCCCTAACTAGCACAGATACGCAGTATTTT. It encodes CASSSLTSTDTQYF.

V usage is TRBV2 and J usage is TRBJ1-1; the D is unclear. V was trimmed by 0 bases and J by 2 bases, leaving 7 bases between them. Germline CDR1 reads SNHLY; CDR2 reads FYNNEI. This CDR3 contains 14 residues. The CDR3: CASSEATPNTEAFF. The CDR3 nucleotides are TGTGCCAGCAGTGAAGCGACACCCAACACTGAAGCTTTCTTT.

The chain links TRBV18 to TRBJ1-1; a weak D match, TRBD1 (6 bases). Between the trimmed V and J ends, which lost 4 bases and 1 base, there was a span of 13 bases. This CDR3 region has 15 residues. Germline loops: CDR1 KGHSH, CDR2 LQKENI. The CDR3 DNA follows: TGTGCCAGCTCACTAGGACAGCTTCCGAACACTGAAGCTTTCTTT. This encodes CASSLGQLPNTEAFF.

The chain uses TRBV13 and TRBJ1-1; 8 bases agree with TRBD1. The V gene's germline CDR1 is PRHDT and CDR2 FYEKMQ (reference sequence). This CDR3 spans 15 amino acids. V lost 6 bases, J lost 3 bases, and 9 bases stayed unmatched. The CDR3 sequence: CASRETGGIYTEAFF. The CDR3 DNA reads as TGTGCCAGCAGGGAAACAGGGGGAATTTACACTGAAGCTTTCTTT.

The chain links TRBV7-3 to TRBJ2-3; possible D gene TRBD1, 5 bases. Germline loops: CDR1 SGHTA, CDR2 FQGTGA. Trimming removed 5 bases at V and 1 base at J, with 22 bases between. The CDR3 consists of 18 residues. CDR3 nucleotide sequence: TGTGCCAGCAGCCGGCAGGGCGTTGGGATCCCAGGCACAGATACGCAGTATTTT. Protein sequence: CASSRQGVGIPGTDTQYF.

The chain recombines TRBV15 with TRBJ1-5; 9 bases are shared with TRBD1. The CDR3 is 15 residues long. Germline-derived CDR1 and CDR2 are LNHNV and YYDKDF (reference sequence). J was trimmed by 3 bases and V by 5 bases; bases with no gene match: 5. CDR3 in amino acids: CATSVDRGFNQPQHF. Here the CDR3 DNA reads TGTGCCACCAGCGTGGACAGGGGTTTCAATCAGCCCCAGCATTTT. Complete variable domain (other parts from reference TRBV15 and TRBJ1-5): DAMVIQNPRYQVTQFGKPVTLSCSQTLNHNVMYWYQQKSSQAPKLLFHYYDKDFNNEADTPDNFQSRRPNTSFCFLDIRSPGLGDTAMYLCATSVDRGFNQPQHFGDGTRLSIL.

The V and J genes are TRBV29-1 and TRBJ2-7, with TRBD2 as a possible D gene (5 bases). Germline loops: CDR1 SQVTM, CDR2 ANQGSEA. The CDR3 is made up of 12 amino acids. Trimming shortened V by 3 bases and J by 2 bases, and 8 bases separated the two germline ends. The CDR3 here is CSVDVGAYEQYF. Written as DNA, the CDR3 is TGCAGCGTTGACGTCGGGGCCTACGAGCAGTACTTC.

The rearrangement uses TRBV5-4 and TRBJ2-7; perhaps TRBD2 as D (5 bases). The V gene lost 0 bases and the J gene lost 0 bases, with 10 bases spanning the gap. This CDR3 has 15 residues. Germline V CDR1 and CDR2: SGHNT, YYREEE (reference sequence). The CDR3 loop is CASSLGERSSYEQYF. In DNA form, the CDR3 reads TGTGCCAGCAGCTTGGGGGAGCGGAGCTCCTACGAGCAGTACTTC.